The next 5 T cell receptor beta chains were all read from a single sample in a study of T cell responses to AZD1222 COVID-19 vaccine. Assay: immunoSEQ multiplex PCR; the TCRdb copy retains only in-frame clones and omits some. The sample consists of about 170,000 clones, around 88% of them appearing once. The sequencing here drew on peripheral blood, taken 28 days after the second AZD1222 dose. Receptors were obtained from an adult who received the AZD1222 COVID-19 vaccine.

This chain uses TRBV2 with TRBJ1-5; 9 bases match TRBD1. The CDR3 has 14 amino acids. With 6 bases clipped from V and 4 bases from J, the junction kept 4 bases outside the gene matches. Germline CDR1 SNHLY, CDR2 FYNNEI. CDR3 DNA sequence: TGTGCCAGCAGCGGACAGGGGAAAAATCAGCCCCAGCATTTT. As protein: CASSGQGKNQPQHF.

The genes are TRBV5-1 and TRBJ1-1; D gene unclear. The germline V and J ends were trimmed by 0 bases and 2 bases, with 8 bases remaining between them. This CDR3 comprises 14 residues. The germline CDR1 and CDR2 sequences are SGHRS and YFSETQ. The CDR3 loop is CASSLEAHNTEAFF. The CDR3 coding sequence is TGCGCCAGCAGCTTGGAAGCTCACAACACTGAAGCTTTCTTT.

This clone has a single count. This rearrangement joins TRBV4-1 to TRBJ1-1; 7 bases are a match to TRBD1. V lost 3 bases, J lost 0 bases, and 13 bases stayed unmatched. The CDR3 is 18 amino acids. Germline-derived CDR1 and CDR2 are MGHRA and YSYEKL. Here the CDR3 reads CASSHSRMRGRMNTEAFF. DNA of the CDR3: TGCGCCAGCAGCCACTCCCGCATGAGGGGGCGTATGAACACTGAAGCTTTCTTT.

This sequence joins TRBV12-5 and TRBJ1-4; no clear D gene. The germline V gene encodes CDR1 LGHNT and CDR2 FRNRAP. With 2 bases removed from V and 7 bases from J, the gap between germline ends came to 11 bases. This CDR3 comprises 14 residues. The chain's CDR3 is CASGLTRRGEKLFF. CDR3 bases: TGTGCTAGTGGTTTGACACGGAGAGGTGAAAAACTGTTTTTT.

Notes on this clone: Additional DNA sequences in this sample encode the identical CDR3. This chain uses TRBV19 with TRBJ1-3; D ambiguous. This CDR3 is built from 13 residues. Trimming stripped 3 bases from V and 0 bases from J, with 3 bases between. Germline V lookup: CDR1 LNHDA, CDR2 SQIVND (reference sequence). This CDR3 is CASSIVSGNTIYF. CDR3 coding DNA: TGTGCCAGTAGTATTGTCTCTGGAAACACCATATATTTT.